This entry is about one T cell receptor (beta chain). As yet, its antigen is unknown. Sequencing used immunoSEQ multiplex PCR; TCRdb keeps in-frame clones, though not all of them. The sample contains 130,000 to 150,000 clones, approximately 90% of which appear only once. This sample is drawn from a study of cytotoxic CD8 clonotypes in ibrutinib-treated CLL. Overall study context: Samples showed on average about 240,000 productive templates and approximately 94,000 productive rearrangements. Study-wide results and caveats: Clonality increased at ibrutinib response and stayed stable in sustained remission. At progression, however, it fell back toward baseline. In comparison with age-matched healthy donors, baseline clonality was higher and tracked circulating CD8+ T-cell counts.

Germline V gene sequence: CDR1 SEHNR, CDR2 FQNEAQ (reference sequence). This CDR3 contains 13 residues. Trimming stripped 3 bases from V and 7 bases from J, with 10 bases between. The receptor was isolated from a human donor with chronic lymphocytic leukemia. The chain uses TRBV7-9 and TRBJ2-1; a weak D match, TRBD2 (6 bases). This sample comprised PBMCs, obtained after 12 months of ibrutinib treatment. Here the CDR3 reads CASSLRTKNEQFF. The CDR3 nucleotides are TGTGCCAGCAGCTTGAGGACTAAAAATGAGCAGTTCTTC.